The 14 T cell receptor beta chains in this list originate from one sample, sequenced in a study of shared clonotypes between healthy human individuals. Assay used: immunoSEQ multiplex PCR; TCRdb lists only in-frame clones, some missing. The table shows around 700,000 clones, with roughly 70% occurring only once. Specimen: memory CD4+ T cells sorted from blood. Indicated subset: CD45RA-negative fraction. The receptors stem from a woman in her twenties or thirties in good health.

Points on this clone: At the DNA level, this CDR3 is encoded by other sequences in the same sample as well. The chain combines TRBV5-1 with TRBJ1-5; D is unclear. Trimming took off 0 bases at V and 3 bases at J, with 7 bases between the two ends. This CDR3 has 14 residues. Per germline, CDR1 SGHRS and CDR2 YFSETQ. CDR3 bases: TGCGCCAGCAGCTTGGGGGAGATCAATCAGCCCCAGCATTTT. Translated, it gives CASSLGEINQPQHF.

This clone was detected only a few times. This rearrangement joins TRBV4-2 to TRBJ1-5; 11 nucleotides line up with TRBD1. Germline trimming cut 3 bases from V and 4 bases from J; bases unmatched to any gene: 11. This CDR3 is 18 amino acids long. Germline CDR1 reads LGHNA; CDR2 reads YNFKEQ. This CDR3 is CASSHNGGDRGENQPQHF. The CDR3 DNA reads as TGTGCCAGCAGCCACAATGGAGGGGACAGGGGGGAGAATCAGCCCCAGCATTTT.

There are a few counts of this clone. The CDR3 DNA sequence: TGTGCCAGCAGTAGCCTGCCCATGTACAATGAGCAGTTCTTC. It translates to CASSSLPMYNEQFF. The genes are TRBV6-6 and TRBJ2-1; D not resolved. The CDR3 is 14 residues long. The germline V gene encodes CDR1 MNHNY and CDR2 SVGAGI (reference sequence). The V end lost 5 bases, the J end lost 4 bases, and 12 bases lay between the germline ends.

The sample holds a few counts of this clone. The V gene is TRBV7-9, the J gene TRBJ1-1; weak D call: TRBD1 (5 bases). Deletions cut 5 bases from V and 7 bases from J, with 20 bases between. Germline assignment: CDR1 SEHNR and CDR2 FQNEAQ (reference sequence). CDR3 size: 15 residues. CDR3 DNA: TGTGCCAGCAGCCGGGGCCGGGGATCCTTGAGTGAAGCTTTCTTT. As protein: CASSRGRGSLSEAFF.

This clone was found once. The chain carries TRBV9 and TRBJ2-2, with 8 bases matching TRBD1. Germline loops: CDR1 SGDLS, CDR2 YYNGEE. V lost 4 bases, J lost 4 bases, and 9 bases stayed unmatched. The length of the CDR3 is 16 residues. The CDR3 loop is CASSFSTGVVTGELFF. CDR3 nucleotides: TGTGCCAGCAGCTTCTCGACAGGGGTGGTCACCGGGGAGCTGTTTTTT.

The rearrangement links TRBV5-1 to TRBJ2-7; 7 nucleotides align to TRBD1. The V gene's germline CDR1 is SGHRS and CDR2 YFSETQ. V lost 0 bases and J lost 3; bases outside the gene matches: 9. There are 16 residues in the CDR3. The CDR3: CASSLGTGVASYEQYF. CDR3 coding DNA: TGCGCCAGCAGCTTGGGGACAGGCGTCGCCAGCTACGAGCAGTACTTC.

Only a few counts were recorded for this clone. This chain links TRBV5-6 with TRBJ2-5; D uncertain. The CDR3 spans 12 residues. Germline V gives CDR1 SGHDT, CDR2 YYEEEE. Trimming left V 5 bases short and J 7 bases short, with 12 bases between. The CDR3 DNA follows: TGTGCCAGCAGTATAGGGCCCCGGACCCAGTACTTC. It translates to CASSIGPRTQYF.

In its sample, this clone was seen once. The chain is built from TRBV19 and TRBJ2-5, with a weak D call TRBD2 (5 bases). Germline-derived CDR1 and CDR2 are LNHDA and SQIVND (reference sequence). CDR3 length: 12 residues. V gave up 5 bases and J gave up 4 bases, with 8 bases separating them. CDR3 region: CASSPGRETQYF. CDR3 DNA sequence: TGTGCCAGTAGTCCGGGGAGAGAGACCCAGTACTTC.

The CDR3 spells CASSQQPNTEAFF. Here the CDR3 DNA reads TGTGCCAGCAGCCAACAGCCGAACACTGAAGCTTTCTTT. This chain links TRBV7-9 with TRBJ1-1; D gene uncertain. The ends were cut back, 5 bases at V and 1 base at J, with 8 bases in the middle. The CDR3 contains 13 residues. Per the germline V gene, CDR1 is SEHNR and CDR2 is FQNEAQ (reference sequence).

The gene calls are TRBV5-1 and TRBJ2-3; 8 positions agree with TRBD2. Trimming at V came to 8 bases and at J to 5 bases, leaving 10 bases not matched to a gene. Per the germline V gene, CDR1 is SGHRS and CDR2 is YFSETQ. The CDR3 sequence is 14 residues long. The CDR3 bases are TGCGCCAGTACCACGGGAGGGCCGGAAGATACGCAGTATTTT. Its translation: CASTTGGPEDTQYF.

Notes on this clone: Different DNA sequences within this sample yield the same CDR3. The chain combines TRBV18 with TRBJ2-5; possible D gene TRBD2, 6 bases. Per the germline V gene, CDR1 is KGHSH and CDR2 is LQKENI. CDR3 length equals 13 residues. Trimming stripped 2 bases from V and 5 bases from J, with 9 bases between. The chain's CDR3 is CASSPGGKETQYF. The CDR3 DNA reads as TGTGCCAGCTCACCAGGAGGGAAGGAGACCCAGTACTTC.

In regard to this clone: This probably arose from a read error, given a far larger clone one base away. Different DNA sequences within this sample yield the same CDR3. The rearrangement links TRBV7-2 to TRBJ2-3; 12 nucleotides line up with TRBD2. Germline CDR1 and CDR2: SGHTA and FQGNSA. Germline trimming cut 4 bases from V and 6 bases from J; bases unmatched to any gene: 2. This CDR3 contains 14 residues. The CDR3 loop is CASSSSGRADTQYF. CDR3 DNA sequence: TGTGCCAGCAGCTCTAGCGGGAGGGCCGATACGCAGTATTTT.

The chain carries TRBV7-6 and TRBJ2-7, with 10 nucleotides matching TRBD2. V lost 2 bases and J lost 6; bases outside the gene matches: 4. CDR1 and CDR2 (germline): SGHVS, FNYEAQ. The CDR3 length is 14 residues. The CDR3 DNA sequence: TGTGCCAGCAGCTTATATCAGCGGGAGGGCGAGCAGTACTTC. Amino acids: CASSLYQREGEQYF. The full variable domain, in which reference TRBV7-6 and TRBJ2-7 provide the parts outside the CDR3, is GAGVSQSPRYKVTKRGQDVALRCDPISGHVSLYWYRQALGQGPEFLTYFNYEAQQDKSGLPNDRFSAERPEGSISTLTIQRTEQRDSAMYRCASSLYQREGEQYFGPGTRLTVT.

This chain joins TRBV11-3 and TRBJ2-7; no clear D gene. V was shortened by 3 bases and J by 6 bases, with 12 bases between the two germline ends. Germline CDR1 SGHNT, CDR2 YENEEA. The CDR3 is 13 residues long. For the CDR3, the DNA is TGTGCCAGCAGCTTTCCGCCGGCCCCCGAGCAGTACTTC. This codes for CASSFPPAPEQYF.